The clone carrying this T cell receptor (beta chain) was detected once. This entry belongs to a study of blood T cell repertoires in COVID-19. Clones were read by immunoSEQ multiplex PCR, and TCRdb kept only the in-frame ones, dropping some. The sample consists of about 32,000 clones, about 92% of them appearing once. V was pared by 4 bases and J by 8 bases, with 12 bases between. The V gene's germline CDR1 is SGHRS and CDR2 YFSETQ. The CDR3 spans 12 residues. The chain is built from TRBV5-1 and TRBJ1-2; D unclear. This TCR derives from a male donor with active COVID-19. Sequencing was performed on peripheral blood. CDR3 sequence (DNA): TGCGCCAGCAGCCCGGGAATTCGGGGCTACACCTTC. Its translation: CASSPGIRGYTF. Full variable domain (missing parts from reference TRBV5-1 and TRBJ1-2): KAGVTQTPRYLIKTRGQQVTLSCSPISGHRSVSWYQQTPGQGLQFLFEYFSETQRNKGNFPGRFSGRQFSNSRSEMNVSTLELGDSALYLCASSPGIRGYTFGSGTRLTVV.